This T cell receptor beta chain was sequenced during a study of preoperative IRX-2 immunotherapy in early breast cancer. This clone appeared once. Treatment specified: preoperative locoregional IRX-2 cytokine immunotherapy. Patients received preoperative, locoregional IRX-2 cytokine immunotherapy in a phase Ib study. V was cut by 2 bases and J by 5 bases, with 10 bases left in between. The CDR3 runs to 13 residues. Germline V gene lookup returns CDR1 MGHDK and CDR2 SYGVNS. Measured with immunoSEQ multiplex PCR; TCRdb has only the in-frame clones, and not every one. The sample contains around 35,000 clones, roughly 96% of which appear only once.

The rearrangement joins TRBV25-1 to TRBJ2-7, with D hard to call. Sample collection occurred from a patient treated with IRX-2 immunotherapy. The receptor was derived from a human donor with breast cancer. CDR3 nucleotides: TGTGCCAGCAGTGAAGGTGGTAGACACGAGCAGTACTTC. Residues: CASSEGGRHEQYF.